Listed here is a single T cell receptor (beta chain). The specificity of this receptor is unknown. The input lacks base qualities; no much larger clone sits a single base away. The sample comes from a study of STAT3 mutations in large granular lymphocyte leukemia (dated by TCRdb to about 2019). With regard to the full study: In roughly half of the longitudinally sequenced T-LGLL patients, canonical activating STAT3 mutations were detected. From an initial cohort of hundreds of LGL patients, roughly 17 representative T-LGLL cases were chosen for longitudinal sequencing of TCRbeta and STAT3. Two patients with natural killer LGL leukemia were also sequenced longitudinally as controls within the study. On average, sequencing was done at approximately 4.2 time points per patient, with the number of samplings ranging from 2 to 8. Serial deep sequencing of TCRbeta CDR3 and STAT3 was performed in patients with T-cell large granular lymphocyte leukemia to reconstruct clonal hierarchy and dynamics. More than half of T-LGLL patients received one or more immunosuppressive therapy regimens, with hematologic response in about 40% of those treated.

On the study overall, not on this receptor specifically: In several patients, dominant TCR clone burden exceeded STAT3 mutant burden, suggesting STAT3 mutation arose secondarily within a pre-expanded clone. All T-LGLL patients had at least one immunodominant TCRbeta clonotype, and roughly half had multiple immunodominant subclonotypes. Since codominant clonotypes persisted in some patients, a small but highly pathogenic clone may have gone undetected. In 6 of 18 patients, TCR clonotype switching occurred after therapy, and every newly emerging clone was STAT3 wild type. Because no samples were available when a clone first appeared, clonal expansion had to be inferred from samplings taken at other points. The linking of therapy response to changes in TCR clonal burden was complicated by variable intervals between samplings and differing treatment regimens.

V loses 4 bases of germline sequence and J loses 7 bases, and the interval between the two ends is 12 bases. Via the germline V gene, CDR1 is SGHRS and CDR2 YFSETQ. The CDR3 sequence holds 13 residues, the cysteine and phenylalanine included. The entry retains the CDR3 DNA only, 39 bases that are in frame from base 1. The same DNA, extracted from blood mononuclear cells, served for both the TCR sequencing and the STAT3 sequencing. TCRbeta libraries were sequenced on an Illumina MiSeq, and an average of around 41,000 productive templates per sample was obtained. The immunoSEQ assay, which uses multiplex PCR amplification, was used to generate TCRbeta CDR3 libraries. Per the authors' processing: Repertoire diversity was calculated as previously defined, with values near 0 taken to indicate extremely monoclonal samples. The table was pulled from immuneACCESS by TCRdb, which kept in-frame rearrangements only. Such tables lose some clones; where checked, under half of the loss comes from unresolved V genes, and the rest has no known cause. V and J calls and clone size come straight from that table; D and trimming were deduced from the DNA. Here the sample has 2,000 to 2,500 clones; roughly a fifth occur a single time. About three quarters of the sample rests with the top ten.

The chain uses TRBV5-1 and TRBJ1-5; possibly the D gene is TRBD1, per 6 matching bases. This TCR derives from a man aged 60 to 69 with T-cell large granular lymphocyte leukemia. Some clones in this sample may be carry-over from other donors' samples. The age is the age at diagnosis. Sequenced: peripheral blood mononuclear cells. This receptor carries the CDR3 CASSGGVGQPQHF. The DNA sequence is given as TGCGCCAGCAGCGGGGGCGTCGGACAGCCCCAGCATTTT.